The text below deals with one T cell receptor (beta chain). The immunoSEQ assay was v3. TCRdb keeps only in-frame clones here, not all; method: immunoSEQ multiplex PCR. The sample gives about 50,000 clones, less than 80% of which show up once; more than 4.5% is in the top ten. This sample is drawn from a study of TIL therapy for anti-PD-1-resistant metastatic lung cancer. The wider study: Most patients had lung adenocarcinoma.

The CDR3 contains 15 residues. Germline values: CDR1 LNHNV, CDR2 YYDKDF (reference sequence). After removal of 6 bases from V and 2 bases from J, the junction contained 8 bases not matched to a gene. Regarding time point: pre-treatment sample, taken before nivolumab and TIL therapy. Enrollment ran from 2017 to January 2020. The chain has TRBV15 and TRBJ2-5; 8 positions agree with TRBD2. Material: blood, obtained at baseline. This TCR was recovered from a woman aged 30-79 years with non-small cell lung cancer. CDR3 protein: CATSQKLAGQETQYF. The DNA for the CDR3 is TGTGCCACCAGTCAAAAGTTAGCGGGGCAAGAGACCCAGTACTTC.